The 13 T cell receptor beta chains reported below all come from one sample, sequenced in a study of long-term antiretroviral therapy in people with HIV. Survey level was the resolution at which the v3.0 immunoSEQ assay ran. Assay: immunoSEQ multiplex PCR; the TCRdb copy retains only in-frame clones and omits some. The data hold 35,000 to 45,000 clones, with 80% observed a single time. Here the sequenced sample was unsorted PBMCs, taken 3.4 years after starting antiretroviral therapy. These receptors all come from a man aged 25-40 years with HIV.

The CDR3 sequence is CASSLENSYEQYF. CDR3 in DNA: TGTGCCAGCAGCTTAGAGAATAGCTACGAGCAGTACTTC. This rearrangement joins TRBV7-2 to TRBJ2-7, with no clear D. V dropped 1 base and J dropped 3 bases, with 7 bases sitting between them. Germline CDR1 is SGHTA and CDR2 is FQGNSA. The CDR3 runs 13 residues.

The rearrangement joins TRBV4-3 to TRBJ1-1; no clear D. Deletions cut 0 bases from V and 1 base from J, with 9 bases between. Per germline, CDR1 LGHNA and CDR2 YSLEER. The CDR3 runs 15 residues. Here the CDR3 reads CASSQDLTRNTEAFF. In DNA, the CDR3 is TGCGCCAGCAGCCAAGATCTAACGAGGAACACTGAAGCTTTCTTT.

The V call is TRBV5-1, the J call TRBJ2-7; perhaps TRBD1 as D (5 bases). Trimming pared 0 bases from V and 2 bases from J, leaving 6 bases between. The CDR3 contains 13 residues. The V gene's germline CDR1 is SGHRS and CDR2 YFSETQ. CDR3 in DNA: TGCGCCAGCAGCTTGGCGACAGCCTACGAGCAGTACTTC. Translated, it gives CASSLATAYEQYF.

This clone appeared a few times. The chain joins TRBV7-9 to TRBJ1-3; possible D gene TRBD1, 5 bases. Trimming cost V 5 bases and J 4 bases, with 15 bases left between them. The CDR3 length is 15 residues. The V gene's germline CDR1 is SEHNR and CDR2 FQNEAQ (reference sequence). The CDR3 region is CASSEIFQGGNTIYF. The CDR3, as DNA: TGTGCCAGCAGCGAGATATTCCAGGGCGGAAACACCATATATTTT.

The count of this clone is one. The chain couples TRBV5-6 to TRBJ2-6; D gene uncertain. V gave up 2 bases and J gave up 0 bases, with 15 bases separating them. CDR3 length: 18 amino acids. The germline CDR1 and CDR2 sequences are SGHDT and YYEEEE. CDR3 in amino acids: CASSLIGAYLSGANVLTF. As DNA, the CDR3 is TGTGCCAGCAGCTTAATCGGAGCTTACCTCTCTGGGGCCAACGTCCTGACTTTC.

In this sample, this clone turned up a few times. This chain joins TRBV21-1 and TRBJ1-4; the D call of TRBD1 is as the table states it, not checked on the DNA. TRBV21-1 is termed a pseudogene. The CDR3 extends over 13 amino acids. The CDR3 sequence: CASSNRGNEKLFF. CDR3 sequence (DNA): TGTGCCAGCAGCAACAGGGGTAATGAAAAACTGTTTTTT.

This rearrangement joins TRBV27 to TRBJ1-3; D not resolved. The length of the CDR3 is 15 residues. V lost 6 bases, J lost 0 bases, and 12 bases lay in between. Germline-derived CDR1 and CDR2 are MNHEY and SMNVEV (reference sequence). CDR3 DNA: TGTGCCAGCAGACCCACCGTAGGCTCTGGAAACACCATATATTTT. Encoded protein: CASRPTVGSGNTIYF.

This rearrangement joins TRBV6-4 to TRBJ2-2, with 7 bases fitting TRBD1. The CDR3 length is 15 residues. The V gene end was trimmed by 7 bases and the J gene end by 1 base; junction bases not matched to a gene: 6. CDR1 and CDR2 (germline): MRHNA, SNTAGT. CDR3 nucleotide sequence: TGTGCCAGCAACACCGGGACAGTGAACACCGGGGAGCTGTTTTTT. Amino acid sequence: CASNTGTVNTGELFF.

This clone was recorded a few times. The CDR3 DNA reads as TGTGCCAGCAGTTTCGGCAGGGAATACGAGCAGTACTTC. It encodes CASSFGREYEQYF. The rearrangement uses TRBV27 and TRBJ2-7, with D perhaps matching TRBD1 (5 bases). CDR1 is MNHEY and CDR2 is SMNVEV in the germline V gene (reference sequence). V dropped 3 bases and J dropped 4 bases, with 10 bases sitting between them. CDR3 length: 13 amino acids.

The V call is TRBV11-3, the J call TRBJ2-7, with D perhaps given as TRBD1 or TRBD2 (5 bases each). The V end was cut by 5 bases, the J end by 2 bases, with 10 bases between. The CDR3 spans 13 residues. The germline V gene encodes CDR1 SGHNT and CDR2 YENEEA. The CDR3 spells CASSDGAAYEQYF. The CDR3 DNA follows: TGTGCCAGCAGCGACGGGGCTGCCTACGAGCAGTACTTC.

The chain employs TRBV27 and TRBJ2-5; 7 bases are a match to TRBD1. V shed 7 bases, J shed 4 bases, and the junction held 9 bases outside the gene matches. This CDR3 contains 14 residues. Germline CDR1 is MNHEY and CDR2 is SMNVEV (reference sequence). CDR3 residues: CASKPHRGGETQYF. The CDR3 coding sequence is TGTGCCAGCAAACCACACAGGGGCGGAGAGACCCAGTACTTC.

The gene calls are TRBV7-9 and TRBJ2-7, with 8 bases identical to TRBD1. Germline CDR1 SEHNR, CDR2 FQNEAQ (reference sequence). The V gene end was trimmed by 7 bases and the J gene end by 2 bases; junction bases not matched to a gene: 7. CDR3 length: 14 residues. The CDR3: CASTNRDRTYEQYF. DNA for the CDR3: TGTGCCAGCACGAACCGGGACAGGACCTACGAGCAGTACTTC.

The rearrangement joins TRBV28 to TRBJ1-2; TRBD1 agrees at 11 bases. CDR1 MDHEN and CDR2 SYDVKM come from the germline V gene. CDR3 length: 15 amino acids. Trimming at V came to 5 bases and at J to 8 bases, leaving 10 bases not matched to a gene. CDR3: CASSARTGGRWGYTF. Here the CDR3 DNA reads TGTGCCAGCAGTGCCCGGACAGGGGGCCGATGGGGCTACACCTTC.